The 20 T cell receptor beta chains given below trace back to one sample, sequenced in a study of blood T cell repertoires in COVID-19. Generated by immunoSEQ multiplex PCR, the TCRdb table keeps only in-frame clones and is missing some. Of about 100,000 clones listed, around 85% were seen once; the top ten hold more than 20%. The material sequenced was peripheral blood. These receptors originate from a man aged 65 to 79 with active or convalescent COVID-19.

J is TRBJ2-7 and V is TRBV30; tentatively, D is TRBD2 (6 bases). The CDR3 runs 15 residues. Germline CDR1 reads GTSNPN; CDR2 reads SVGIG (reference sequence). Trimming removed 5 bases from V and 7 bases from J, with 24 bases in between. The CDR3 region is CAWAQWTPEGREQYF. As DNA, the CDR3 is TGTGCCTGGGCCCAGTGGACGCCGGAAGGGAGGGAGCAGTACTTC.

V and J are TRBV9 and TRBJ2-2; D is ambiguous. CDR3 length: 15 residues. Trimming removed 2 bases at V and 2 bases at J, with 10 bases between. Germline loops: CDR1 SGDLS, CDR2 YYNGEE. The CDR3 region has the DNA TGTGCCAGCAGCGTTTGGCAGGCTAACACCGGGGAGCTGTTTTTT. This codes for CASSVWQANTGELFF.

The V gene is TRBV19, the J gene TRBJ2-1, with 8 bases that match TRBD2. The CDR3 is 19 amino acids. The germline V gene encodes CDR1 LNHDA and CDR2 SQIVND (reference sequence). V was pared by 2 bases and J by 0 bases, with 12 bases of the junction left unmatched. This CDR3 reads CASSIRISGSFGSYNEQFF. The CDR3 coding sequence is TGTGCCAGTAGTATACGGATAAGCGGGAGCTTCGGCTCCTACAATGAGCAGTTCTTC.

J is TRBJ1-5 and V is TRBV9; 9 bases agree with TRBD1. The CDR3 has 17 residues. Germline values: CDR1 SGDLS, CDR2 YYNGEE. With V trimmed by 4 bases and J by 2 bases, 10 bases remained unmatched. Here the CDR3 DNA reads TGTGCCAGCAGCCCCGGGACAGGGAAGATAGGCAATCAGCCCCAGCATTTT. Amino acids: CASSPGTGKIGNQPQHF.

The chain links TRBV10-2 to TRBJ2-7; D unresolved. The CDR3 is 10 amino acids. Trimming pared 9 bases from V and 7 bases from J, leaving 10 bases between. Germline V gene data show CDR1 as WSHSY and CDR2 as SAAADI. This chain's CDR3 is CASNLREQYF. The CDR3, as DNA: TGCGCCAGTAATCTGAGGGAGCAGTACTTC.

This clone was detected a few times. This chain joins TRBV19 and TRBJ2-2, with D possibly being TRBD1 (6 bases). The CDR3 is 14 amino acids. Germline CDR1 and CDR2: LNHDA and SQIVND (reference sequence). The V and J ends lost 10 bases and 3 bases respectively, with 15 bases between them. The CDR3 protein is CATWGPLHTGELFF. The CDR3 DNA is TGTGCCACCTGGGGGCCTCTACACACCGGGGAGCTGTTTTTT.

This rearrangement joins TRBV19 to TRBJ1-2; D possibly corresponds to TRBD1 (5 bases). The germline V gene encodes CDR1 LNHDA and CDR2 SQIVND (reference sequence). Trimming took 3 bases from V and 5 from J, leaving 13 bases between them. This CDR3 region has 14 residues. The CDR3: CASSIYEGRYGYTF. The DNA for the CDR3 is TGTGCCAGTAGTATTTATGAGGGGAGGTATGGCTACACCTTC.

The gene calls are TRBV19 and TRBJ2-3; D remains unclear. Germline V gene sequence: CDR1 LNHDA, CDR2 SQIVND (reference sequence). CDR3 length: 16 amino acids. With 5 bases removed from V and 0 bases from J, the gap between germline ends came to 15 bases. The DNA for the CDR3 is TGTGCCAGTAGTTTCCCAAGCGTCGCTAGCACAGATACGCAGTATTTT. Protein sequence: CASSFPSVASTDTQYF.

This clone was seen more than once but under ten times. V and J are TRBV14 and TRBJ1-2; the match to TRBD1 covers 10 bases. The length of the CDR3 is 15 residues. Germline V gene data show CDR1 as SGHDN and CDR2 as FVKESK. V lost 4 bases and J lost 4; bases outside the gene matches: 6. The chain's CDR3 is CASSPPGQGTYGYTF. DNA for the CDR3: TGTGCCAGCAGCCCGCCGGGACAGGGGACCTATGGCTACACCTTC.

In this sample, this clone turned up a few times. This chain uses TRBV24-1 with TRBJ2-2, with TRBD2 identical over 7 bases. The CDR3 is 17 amino acids. The germline gives CDR1 KGHDR, CDR2 SFDVKD. The V and J ends lost 4 bases and 15 bases, in that order; junction bases with no gene match: 22. The CDR3 DNA is TGTGCCACCAGTGACCCCAGCGGGAAGGGAACACCGGCAGAGATGTTTTTT. Protein: CATSDPSGKGTPAEMFF.

The chain couples TRBV7-9 to TRBJ1-2; 9 nucleotides line up with TRBD1. The CDR3 length is 15 residues. The V gene's germline CDR1 is SEHNR and CDR2 FQNEAQ (reference sequence). The V and J ends lost 7 bases and 4 bases, in that order; junction bases with no gene match: 10. This CDR3 reads CASTPSGTGFYGYTF. The CDR3 DNA is TGTGCCAGCACCCCTTCCGGGACAGGGTTCTATGGCTACACCTTC.

The chain couples TRBV15 to TRBJ1-1; D remains unclear. Germline CDR1 LNHNV, CDR2 YYDKDF (reference sequence). V lost 0 bases and J lost 1, with 3 bases in between. The CDR3 sequence is 13 residues long. CDR3 loop: CATSRDRNTEAFF. DNA of the CDR3: TGTGCCACCAGCAGAGACAGGAACACTGAAGCTTTCTTT. Full variable domain (missing parts from reference TRBV15 and TRBJ1-1): DAMVIQNPRYQVTQFGKPVTLSCSQTLNHNVMYWYQQKSSQAPKLLFHYYDKDFNNEADTPDNFQSRRPNTSFCFLDIRSPGLGDTAMYLCATSRDRNTEAFFGQGTRLTVV.

This clone showed up just a few times. The rearrangement uses TRBV7-9 and TRBJ1-6, with D hard to call. The ends were cut back, 2 bases at V and 5 bases at J, with 10 bases in the middle. This CDR3 has 15 residues. CDR1 and CDR2 from the germline V gene are SEHNR and FQNEAQ (reference sequence). CDR3 in DNA: TGTGCCAGCAGCTTACGGACCGGGGATAATTCACCCCTCCACTTT. This codes for CASSLRTGDNSPLHF.

The J gene is TRBJ2-7, the V gene TRBV5-4; 10 bases map to TRBD2. The CDR3 sequence is 15 residues long. V gave up 0 bases and J gave up 7 bases; unmatched junction bases: 7. From germline, CDR1 is SGHNT and CDR2 YYREEE (reference sequence). Written as DNA, the CDR3 is TGTGCCAGCAGCTTGGGCCTAGCGGGAGCGGAAGAGCAGTACTTC. Translating gives CASSLGLAGAEEQYF.

The CDR3 reads CASSRDSYNEQFF. As DNA, the CDR3 is TGTGCCAGCAGTCGGGACAGCTACAATGAGCAGTTCTTC. The genes are TRBV6-5 and TRBJ2-1; 7 bases fit TRBD1. Germline values: CDR1 MNHEY, CDR2 SVGAGI. J lost 3 bases, V lost 5 bases, and 1 base had no gene match. The CDR3 runs 13 residues.

The J gene is TRBJ2-1, the V gene TRBV5-1, with 13 bases matching TRBD2. J was trimmed by 2 bases and V by 6 bases; bases with no gene match: 11. Germline assignment: CDR1 SGHRS and CDR2 YFSETQ. The CDR3 spans 18 residues. Here the CDR3 DNA reads TGCGCCAGCACCCGGACTAGCGGGAGCCAAACGGCCTACAATGAGCAGTTCTTC. Encoded protein: CASTRTSGSQTAYNEQFF.

The rearrangement joins TRBV5-1 to TRBJ2-1; the match to TRBD1 covers 8 bases. The CDR3 extends over 14 amino acids. With 4 bases clipped from V and 8 bases from J, the junction kept 8 bases outside the gene matches. Germline V gives CDR1 SGHRS, CDR2 YFSETQ. The CDR3 coding sequence is TGCGCCAGCAGCCCCCGGACAGGGAGTGATGAGCAGTTCTTC. Translated: CASSPRTGSDEQFF.

The chain has TRBV10-1 and TRBJ2-3, with TRBD2 matching 12 bases. This CDR3 has 12 amino acids. Trimming took 6 bases from V and 11 from J; bases not matched to a gene: 3. Germline V lookup: CDR1 WNHNN, CDR2 SYGVQD (reference sequence). The CDR3 is CASSEGLAGQYF. The CDR3 DNA is TGCGCCAGCAGCGAGGGACTAGCGGGGCAGTATTTT.

The rearrangement links TRBV7-3 to TRBJ1-1; 8 bases line up with TRBD1. The V gene end was trimmed by 4 bases and the J gene end by 6 bases; junction bases not matched to a gene: 7. CDR1 and CDR2 from the germline V gene are SGHTA and FQGTGA. This CDR3 has 14 residues. The chain's CDR3 is CASSSGQGKAEAFF. The CDR3, as DNA: TGTGCCAGCAGCTCAGGACAGGGAAAGGCTGAAGCTTTCTTT.

In its sample, this clone was seen a few times. This chain uses TRBV6-5 with TRBJ1-2; the match to TRBD1 covers 7 bases. The CDR3 consists of 12 residues. After removal of 5 bases from V and 8 bases from J, the junction contained 5 bases not matched to a gene. The V gene's germline CDR1 is MNHEY and CDR2 SVGAGI. DNA for the CDR3: TGTGCCAGCAGTACAGGGGTTCAAGGCTACACCTTC. Its protein is CASSTGVQGYTF.